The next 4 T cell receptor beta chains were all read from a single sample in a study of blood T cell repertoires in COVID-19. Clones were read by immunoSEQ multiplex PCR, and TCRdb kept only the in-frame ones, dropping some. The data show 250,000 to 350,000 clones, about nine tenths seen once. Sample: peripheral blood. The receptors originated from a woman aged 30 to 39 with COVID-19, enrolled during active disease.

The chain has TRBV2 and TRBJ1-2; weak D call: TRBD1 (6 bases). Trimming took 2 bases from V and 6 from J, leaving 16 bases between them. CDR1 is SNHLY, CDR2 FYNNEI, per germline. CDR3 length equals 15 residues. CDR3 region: CASSELEGESDGYTF. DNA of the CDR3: TGTGCCAGCAGTGAATTAGAGGGGGAATCAGATGGCTACACCTTC.

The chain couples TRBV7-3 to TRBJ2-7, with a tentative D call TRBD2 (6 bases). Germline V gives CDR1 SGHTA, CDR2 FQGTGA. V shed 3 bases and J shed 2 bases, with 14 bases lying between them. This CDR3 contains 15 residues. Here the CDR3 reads CASSFGGDSTYEQYF. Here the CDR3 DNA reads TGTGCCAGCAGCTTCGGCGGGGATTCTACCTACGAGCAGTACTTC.

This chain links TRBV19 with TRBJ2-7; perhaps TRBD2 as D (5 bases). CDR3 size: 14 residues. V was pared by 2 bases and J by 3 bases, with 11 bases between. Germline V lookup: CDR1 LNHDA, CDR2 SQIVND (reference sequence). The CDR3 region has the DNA TGTGCCAGTAGTATAACGGGAAGCAACTACGAGCAGTACTTC. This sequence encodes CASSITGSNYEQYF.

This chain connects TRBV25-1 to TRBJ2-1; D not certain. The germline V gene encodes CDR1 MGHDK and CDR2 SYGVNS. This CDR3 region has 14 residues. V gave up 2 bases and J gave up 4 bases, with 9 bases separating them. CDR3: CASSEVAMYNEQFF. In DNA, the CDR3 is TGTGCCAGCAGTGAAGTCGCTATGTACAATGAGCAGTTCTTC. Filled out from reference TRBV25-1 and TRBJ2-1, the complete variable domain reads EADIYQTPRYLVIGTGKKITLECSQTMGHDKMYWYQQDPGMELHLIHYSYGVNSTEKGDLSSESTVSRIRTEHFPLTLESARPSHTSQYLCASSEVAMYNEQFFGPGTRLTVL.